This T cell receptor (beta chain) was captured in a study of molecular identifiers for immune sequencing clone quantification. Notes on the study in general: Beyond 20 RNA copies, clones held over 99% of effector molecules, compared with under 1% in naive cells. Same-barcode identical TCR molecules could make highly expanded clones look smaller than they are.

Naive CD8 T cells were FACS-sorted by CD8+CD4-CCR7+CD45RA+ markers. Germline assignment: CDR1 MDHEN and CDR2 SYDVKM. CDR3 length equals 14 residues. A word on this clonotype: Its target is unknown. A much larger clone differs by one base, so this may be a read error.

Both previously described methods and listed TCR primers were employed to make bulk TCR libraries. TCRdb fed the PCR reads into MiXCR, producing one record per CDR3 protein. The sample has about 70,000 distinct CDR3 sequences, around 18% seen once. J is TRBJ1-1 and V is TRBV28; possible D gene TRBD1, 6 bases. The clonotype comes from a human donor in good health. Some libraries in this study had Jurkat cell RNA spiked in. Sequenced material: naive CD8+ T cells from blood, with Jurkat cell RNA spiked in. Subset of the sample: FACS-sorted CD8+CD4-CCR7+CD45RA+ naive T cells. CDR3 coding DNA: TGTGCCGGCAGTTTACAGGGATTGAACACTGAAGCTTTCTTT. Translated, it gives CAGSLQGLNTEAFF.